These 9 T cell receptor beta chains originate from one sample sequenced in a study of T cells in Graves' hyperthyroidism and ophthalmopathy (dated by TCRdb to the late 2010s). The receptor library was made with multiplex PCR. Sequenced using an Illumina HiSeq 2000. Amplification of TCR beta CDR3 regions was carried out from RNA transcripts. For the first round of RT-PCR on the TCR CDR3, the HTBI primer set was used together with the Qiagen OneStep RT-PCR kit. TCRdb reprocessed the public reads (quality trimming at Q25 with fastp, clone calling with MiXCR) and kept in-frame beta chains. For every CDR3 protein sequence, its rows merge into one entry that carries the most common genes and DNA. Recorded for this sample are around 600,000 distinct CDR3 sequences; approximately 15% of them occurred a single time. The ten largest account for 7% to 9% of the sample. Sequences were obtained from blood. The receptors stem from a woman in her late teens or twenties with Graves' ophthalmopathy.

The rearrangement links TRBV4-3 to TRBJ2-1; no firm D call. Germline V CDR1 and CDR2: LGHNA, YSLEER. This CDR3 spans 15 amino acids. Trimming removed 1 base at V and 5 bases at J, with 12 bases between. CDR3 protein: CASSQVSATHNEQFF. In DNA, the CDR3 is TGCGCCAGCAGCCAAGTGTCAGCAACTCACAATGAGCAGTTCTTC.

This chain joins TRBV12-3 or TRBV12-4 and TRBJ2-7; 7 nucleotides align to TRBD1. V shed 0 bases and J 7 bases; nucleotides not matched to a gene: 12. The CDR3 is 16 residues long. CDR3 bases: TGTGCCAGCAGTTTAGCGCGACAGGGTGGAGTGGGAGAGCAGTACTTC. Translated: CASSLARQGGVGEQYF.

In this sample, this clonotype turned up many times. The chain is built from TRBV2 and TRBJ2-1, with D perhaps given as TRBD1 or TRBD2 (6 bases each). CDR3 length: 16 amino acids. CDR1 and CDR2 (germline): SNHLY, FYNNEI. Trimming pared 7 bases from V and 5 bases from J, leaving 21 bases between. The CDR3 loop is CASIYWRDTRNNEQFF. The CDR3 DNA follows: TGTGCCAGCATCTATTGGAGGGACACCCGCAACAATGAGCAGTTCTTC.

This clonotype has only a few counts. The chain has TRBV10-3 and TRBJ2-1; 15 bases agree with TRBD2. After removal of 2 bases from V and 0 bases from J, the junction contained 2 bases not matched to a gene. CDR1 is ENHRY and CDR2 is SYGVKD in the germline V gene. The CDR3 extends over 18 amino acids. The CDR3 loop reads CAISEGLAGGSSYNEQFF. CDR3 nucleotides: TGTGCCATCAGTGAGGGACTAGCGGGAGGGAGCTCCTACAATGAGCAGTTCTTC.

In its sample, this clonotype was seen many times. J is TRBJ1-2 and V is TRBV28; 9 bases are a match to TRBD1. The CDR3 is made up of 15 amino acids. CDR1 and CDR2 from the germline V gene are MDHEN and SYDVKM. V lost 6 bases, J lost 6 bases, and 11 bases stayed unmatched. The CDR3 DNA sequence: TGTGCCAGCAGCCAAAGCTTGACAGGGGGGGATGGCTACACCTTC. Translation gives CASSQSLTGGDGYTF.

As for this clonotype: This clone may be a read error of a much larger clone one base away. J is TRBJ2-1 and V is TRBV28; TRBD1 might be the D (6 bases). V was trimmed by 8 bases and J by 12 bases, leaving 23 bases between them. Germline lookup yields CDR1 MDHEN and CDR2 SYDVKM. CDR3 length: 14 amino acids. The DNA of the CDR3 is TGTGCCAGCGGTTCCTCCGTAACAGGGTTAGGGCAGTTCTTC. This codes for CASGSSVTGLGQFF.

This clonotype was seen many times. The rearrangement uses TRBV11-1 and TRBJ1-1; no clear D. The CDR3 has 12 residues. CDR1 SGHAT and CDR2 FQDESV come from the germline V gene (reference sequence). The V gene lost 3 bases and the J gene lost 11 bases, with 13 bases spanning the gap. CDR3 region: CASSLGAFSAFF. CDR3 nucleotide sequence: TGTGCCAGCAGCTTGGGCGCGTTTTCTGCTTTCTTT.

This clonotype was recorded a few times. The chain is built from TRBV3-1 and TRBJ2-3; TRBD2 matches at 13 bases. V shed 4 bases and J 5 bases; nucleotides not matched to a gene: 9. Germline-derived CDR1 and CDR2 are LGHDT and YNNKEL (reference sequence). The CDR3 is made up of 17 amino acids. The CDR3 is CASSRRGTSGIKDTQYF. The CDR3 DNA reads TGTGCCAGCAGCCGGCGGGGGACTAGCGGGATTAAAGATACGCAGTATTTT.

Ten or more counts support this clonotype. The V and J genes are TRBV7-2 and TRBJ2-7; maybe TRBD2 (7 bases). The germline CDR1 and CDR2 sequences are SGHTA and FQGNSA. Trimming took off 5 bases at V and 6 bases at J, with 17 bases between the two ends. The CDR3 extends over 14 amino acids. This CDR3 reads CASSPNGGLVEQYF. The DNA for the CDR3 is TGTGCCAGCAGCCCTAACGGGGGGCTGGTCGAGCAGTACTTC. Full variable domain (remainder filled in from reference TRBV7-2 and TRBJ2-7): GAGVSQSPSNKVTEKGKDVELRCDPISGHTALYWYRQSLGQGLEFLIYFQGNSAPDKSGLPSDRFSAERTGGSVSTLTIQRTQQEDSAVYLCASSPNGGLVEQYFGPGTRLTVT.